This T cell receptor (beta chain) originates from a study of OX40 agonist ivuxolimab in advanced cancers. About the study: At roughly 80% male, the cohort had a mean age of 60 years, ranging from about 23 to 80. Partial responses were achieved by three patients: one hepatocellular carcinoma, two cutaneous melanoma. Study-level results: There were, on average, more expanded clones in CD8+ T cells than in CD4+.

Produced via immunoSEQ multiplex PCR; TCRdb's table is partial and in-frame only. The table records 15,000 to 25,000 clones, over 70% of them present only once. The CDR3 extends over 13 amino acids. Germline loops: CDR1 SGHAT, CDR2 FQNNGV. After removal of 6 bases from V and 4 bases from J, the junction contained 4 bases not matched to a gene. Note on this clone: No antigen is known for it.

This chain uses TRBV11-2 with TRBJ2-7; 9 nucleotides line up with TRBD2. The starting material was CD4+ or CD8+ T cells sorted from blood, obtained in a trial of the OX40 agonist ivuxolimab. This clonotype was sampled from an adult with an advanced solid tumor such as melanoma, head and neck, liver or kidney cancer. CDR3 residues: CASRASGTYEQYF. The CDR3 DNA is TGTGCCAGCAGGGCTAGCGGGACTTACGAGCAGTACTTC.